These 2 T cell receptor beta chains were all obtained from the same sample, sequenced in a study of blood T cell repertoires in COVID-19. This table comes from immunoSEQ multiplex PCR, and its TCRdb copy is limited to in-frame clones, with some not included. The sample yields about 260,000 clones, more than 90% seen once. The sequenced material came from peripheral blood. Receptors originate from a person aged 18 to 30 with COVID-19, enrolled during active disease.

The V gene is TRBV6-6, the J gene TRBJ2-3; 12 bases are a match to TRBD2. The CDR3 has 21 residues. V shed 6 bases, J shed 5 bases, and the junction held 24 bases outside the gene matches. Germline CDR1 MNHNY, CDR2 SVGAGI (reference sequence). CDR3 sequence (DNA): TGTGCCAGCAGCCTAACCACAGGGGCCTACGCACTAGCGGGAGGCGGAGATACGCAGTATTTT. This translates into CASSLTTGAYALAGGGDTQYF.

The chain uses TRBV12-3 or TRBV12-4 and TRBJ2-5, with D unresolved. Deletions cut 3 bases from V and 2 bases from J, with 7 bases between. The CDR3 spans 13 residues. In DNA form, the CDR3 reads TGTGCCAGCAGTTTCAACAGACAAGAGACCCAGTACTTC. Its translation: CASSFNRQETQYF.